This T cell receptor (beta chain) was profiled in a study of shared clonotypes between healthy human individuals. This CDR3 region has 16 residues. Germline V gene data show CDR1 as MDHEN and CDR2 as SYDVKM. V gave up 0 bases and J gave up 2 bases, with 13 bases separating them. In replicate PCRs of sorted subsets, roughly 200 ng DNA, approximately 32,000 T cell genomes, was used. Produced via immunoSEQ multiplex PCR; TCRdb's table is partial and in-frame only. The data show about 2 million clones, roughly 94% seen once. As defined, naive CD8 cells were CD45RO-negative and positively selected for CCR7, with terminally differentiated effector memory CD45RA+ cells excluded.

V usage is TRBV28 and J usage is TRBJ2-5, with a weak D call TRBD2 (6 bases). Sample: naive CD8+ T cells sorted from blood. The TCR originated in a man younger than 35 in good health. The CDR3 DNA reads as TGTGCCAGCAGTTTATGGGGGACTCCTCCTCAAGAGACCCAGTACTTC. It codes for CASSLWGTPPQETQYF.